Each of the 2 T cell receptor beta chains below was sequenced from the same sample in a study of T cells in Graves' hyperthyroidism and ophthalmopathy. Amplification targeted TCR beta CDR3 regions from RNA transcripts. Initially, a first-round RT-PCR of the TCR CDR3 employed the HTBI primer set. From the multiplex PCR reads, TCRdb called clonotypes with MiXCR, one entry per CDR3 protein. The table lists nearly 600,000 distinct CDR3 sequences, roughly 14% of them singletons. The material sequenced was blood. The source of these receptors is a woman younger than 45 with Graves' hyperthyroidism that later progressed to Graves' ophthalmopathy.

There are many counts of this clonotype. The chain is built from TRBV12-3 or TRBV12-4 and TRBJ2-1, with D unclear. The CDR3 spans 13 residues. The germline V and J ends were trimmed by 6 bases and 9 bases, with 15 bases remaining between them. The CDR3: CASRGLGFGEQFF. CDR3 in DNA: TGTGCCAGCAGGGGATTAGGGTTCGGTGAGCAGTTCTTC.

This clonotype was seen ten or more times. The chain joins TRBV6-2 or TRBV6-3 to TRBJ2-7; 10 positions agree with TRBD2. Per germline, CDR1 MNHEY and CDR2 SVGEGT. The junction had 8 bases not matched to a gene; V was cut back by 8 bases and J by 4 bases. The CDR3 length is 14 residues. The CDR3 loop is CASHPTSGKYEQYF. Written as DNA, the CDR3 is TGTGCCAGCCACCCCACTAGCGGGAAATACGAGCAGTACTTC.